This T cell receptor beta chain was documented in a study of cytomegalovirus exposure and HLA in healthy donors. Trimming stripped 5 bases from V and 6 bases from J, with 19 bases between. Germline V CDR1 and CDR2: LNHDA, SQIVND (reference sequence). This CDR3 has 15 residues. 13 Jbeta primers and 60 Vbeta primers were used for the PCR. Assay: immunoSEQ multiplex PCR; the TCRdb copy retains only in-frame clones and omits some. This table has 100,000 to 150,000 clones, roughly 68% appearing once. The sequence was collected from a woman aged 45-65 years in good health and CMV-seropositive. Sequencing was performed on PBMCs. The chain carries TRBV19 and TRBJ1-1; no firm D call. The CDR3 loop is CASSLSGGVSAEAFF. CDR3 bases: TGTGCCAGTAGTCTCAGCGGCGGGGTTTCCGCTGAAGCTTTCTTT.